The text below deals with one T cell receptor beta chain. Its antigen is undetermined. Sampled while nominally healthy, donors likely had unrecorded immune exposures. The data originate from a study of cytomegalovirus exposure and HLA in healthy donors. In the study overall: Across around 400 genotyped donors, just over 80% landed in the Caucasian-associated ancestry cluster. Study conclusions and caveats: Indistinguishability led to the exclusion of some V segments, TRBV6-2 and TRBV6-3 included. Roughly even sequencing depth across donors was the assumption behind the presence/absence analyses.

PCR primers comprised 60 Vbeta and 13 Jbeta primers. Repertoires were generated with immunoSEQ multiplex PCR, while TCRdb's copy carries only in-frame clones and drops some. The data contain more than 80,000 clones, approximately 84% of them seen just once; the ten biggest clones take up roughly 1.1%. V lost 2 bases to trimming and J lost 9 bases, with 20 bases between them. This CDR3 spans 16 amino acids. Germline V gene sequence: CDR1 KGHSH, CDR2 LQKENI. The gene calls are TRBV18 and TRBJ1-5; D uncertain. The receptor's source is a girl aged 2-9 years in good health and CMV-seropositive. Sequenced input: PBMCs. The CDR3 is CASSPFEADSWVPQHF. DNA for the CDR3: TGTGCCAGCTCACCATTCGAGGCGGACTCATGGGTGCCCCAGCATTTT.